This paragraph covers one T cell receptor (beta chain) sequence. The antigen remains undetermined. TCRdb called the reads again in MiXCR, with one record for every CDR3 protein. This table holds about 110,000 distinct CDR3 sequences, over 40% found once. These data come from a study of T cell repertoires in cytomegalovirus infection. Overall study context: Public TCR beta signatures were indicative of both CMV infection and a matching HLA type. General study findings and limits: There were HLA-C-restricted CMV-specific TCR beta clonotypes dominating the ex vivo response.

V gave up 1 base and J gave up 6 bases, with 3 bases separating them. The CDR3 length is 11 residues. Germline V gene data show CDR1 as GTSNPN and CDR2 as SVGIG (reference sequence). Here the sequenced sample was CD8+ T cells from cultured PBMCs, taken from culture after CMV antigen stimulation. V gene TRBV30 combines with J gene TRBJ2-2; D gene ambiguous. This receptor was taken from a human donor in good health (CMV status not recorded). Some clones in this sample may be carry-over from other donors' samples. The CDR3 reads CAWSAAGELFF. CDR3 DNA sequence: TGTGCCTGGAGTGCGGCCGGGGAGCTGTTTTTT.